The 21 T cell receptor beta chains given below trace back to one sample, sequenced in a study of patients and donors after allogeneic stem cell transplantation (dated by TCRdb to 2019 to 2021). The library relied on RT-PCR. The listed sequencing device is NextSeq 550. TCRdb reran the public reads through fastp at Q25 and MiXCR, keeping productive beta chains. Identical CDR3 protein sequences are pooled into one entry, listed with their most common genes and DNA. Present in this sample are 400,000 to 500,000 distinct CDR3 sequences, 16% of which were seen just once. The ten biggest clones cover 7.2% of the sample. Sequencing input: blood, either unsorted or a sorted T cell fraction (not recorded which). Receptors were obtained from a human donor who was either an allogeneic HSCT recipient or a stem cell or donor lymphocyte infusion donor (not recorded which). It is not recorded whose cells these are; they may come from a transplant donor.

The CDR3 protein is CSVQYGLLGVTEAFF. In nucleotides, the CDR3 is TGCAGCGTTCAATATGGACTTCTGGGAGTCACTGAAGCTTTCTTT. The gene calls are TRBV29-1 and TRBJ1-1; no firm D call. The ends were cut back, 5 bases at V and 4 bases at J, with 20 bases in the middle. Germline CDR1 and CDR2: SQVTM and ANQGSEA. This CDR3 region has 15 residues.

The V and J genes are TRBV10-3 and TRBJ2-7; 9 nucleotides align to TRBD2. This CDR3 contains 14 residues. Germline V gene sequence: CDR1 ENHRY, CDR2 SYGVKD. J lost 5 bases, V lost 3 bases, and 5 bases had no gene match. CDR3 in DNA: TGTGCCATCAGTGATAGCGGGAGTGGGGACGAGCAGTACTTC. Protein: CAISDSGSGDEQYF.

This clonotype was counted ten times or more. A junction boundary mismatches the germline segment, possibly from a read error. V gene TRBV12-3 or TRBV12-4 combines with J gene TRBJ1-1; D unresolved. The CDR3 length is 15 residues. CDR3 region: CASSVAPGKNTEAFF. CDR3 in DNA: TGTGCCAGCAGTGTAGCGCCGGGGAAAAACACTGAAGCTTTCTTT.

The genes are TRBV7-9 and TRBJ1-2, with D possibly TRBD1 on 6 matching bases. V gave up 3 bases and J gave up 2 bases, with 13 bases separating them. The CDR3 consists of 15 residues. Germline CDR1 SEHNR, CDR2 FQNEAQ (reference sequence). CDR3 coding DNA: TGTGCCAGCAGCTTTCCGGGACACTCCAACTATGGCTACACCTTC. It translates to CASSFPGHSNYGYTF.

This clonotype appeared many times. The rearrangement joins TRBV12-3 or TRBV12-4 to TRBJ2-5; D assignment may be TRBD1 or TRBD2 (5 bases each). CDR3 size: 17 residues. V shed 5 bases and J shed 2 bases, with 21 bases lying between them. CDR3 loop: CASSLHATGLGQETQYF. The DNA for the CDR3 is TGTGCCAGCAGTCTCCATGCTACAGGACTGGGGCAAGAGACCCAGTACTTC.

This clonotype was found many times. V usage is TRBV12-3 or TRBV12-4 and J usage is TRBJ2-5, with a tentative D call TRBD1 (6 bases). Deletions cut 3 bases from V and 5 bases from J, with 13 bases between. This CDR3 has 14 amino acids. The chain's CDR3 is CASSFAGARETQYF. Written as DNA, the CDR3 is TGTGCCAGCAGTTTTGCAGGGGCTCGGGAGACCCAGTACTTC.

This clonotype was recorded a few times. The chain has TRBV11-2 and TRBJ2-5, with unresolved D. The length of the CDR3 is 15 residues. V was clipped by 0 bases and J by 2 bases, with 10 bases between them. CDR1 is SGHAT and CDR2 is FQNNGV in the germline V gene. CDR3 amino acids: CASSLDRGPQETQYF. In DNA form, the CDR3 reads TGTGCCAGCAGCTTAGATCGCGGACCACAAGAGACCCAGTACTTC.

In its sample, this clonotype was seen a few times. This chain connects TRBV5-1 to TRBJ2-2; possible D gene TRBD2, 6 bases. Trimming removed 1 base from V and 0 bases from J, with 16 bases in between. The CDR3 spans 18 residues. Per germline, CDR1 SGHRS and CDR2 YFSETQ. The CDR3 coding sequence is TGCGCCAGCAGCTTGATGGGGGATAGCGGAGCGAACACCGGGGAGCTGTTTTTT. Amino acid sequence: CASSLMGDSGANTGELFF.

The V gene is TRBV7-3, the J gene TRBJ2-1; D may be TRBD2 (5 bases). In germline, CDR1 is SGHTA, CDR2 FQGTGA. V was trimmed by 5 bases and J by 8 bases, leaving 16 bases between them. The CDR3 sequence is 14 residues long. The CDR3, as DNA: TGTGCCAGCAGCCTCCGTCTGCGCGGGCATGAGCAGTTCTTC. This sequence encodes CASSLRLRGHEQFF.

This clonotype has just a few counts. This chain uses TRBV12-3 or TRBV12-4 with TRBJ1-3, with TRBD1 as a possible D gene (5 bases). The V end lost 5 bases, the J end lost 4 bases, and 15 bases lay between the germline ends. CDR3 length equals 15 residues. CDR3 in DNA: TGTGCCAGCAGTCCCGACGCGCGGGGCGGAAACACCATATATTTT. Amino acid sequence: CASSPDARGGNTIYF.

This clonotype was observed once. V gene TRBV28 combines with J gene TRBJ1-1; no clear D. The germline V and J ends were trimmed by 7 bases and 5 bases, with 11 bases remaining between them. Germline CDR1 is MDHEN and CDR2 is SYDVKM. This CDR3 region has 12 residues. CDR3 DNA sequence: TGTGCCAGCATCGAGGCAGGAACTGAAGCTTTCTTT. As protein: CASIEAGTEAFF.

The CDR3 is CASSQDPLAGTYNEQFF. The CDR3 nucleotides are TGCGCCAGCAGCCAAGATCCCCTAGCGGGCACCTACAATGAGCAGTTCTTC. The chain combines TRBV4-1 with TRBJ2-1; 8 bases match TRBD2. Trimming took 0 bases from V and 2 from J; bases not matched to a gene: 6. Looked up from germline, CDR1 is MGHRA and CDR2 is YSYEKL. The CDR3 has 17 amino acids.

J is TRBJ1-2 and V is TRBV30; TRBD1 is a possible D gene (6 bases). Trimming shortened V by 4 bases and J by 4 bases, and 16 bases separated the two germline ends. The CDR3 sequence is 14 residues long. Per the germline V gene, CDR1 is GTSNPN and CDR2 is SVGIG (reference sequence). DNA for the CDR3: TGTGCCTGGAATTGGGGAAGGGGGGCCTATGGCTACACCTTC. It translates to CAWNWGRGAYGYTF.

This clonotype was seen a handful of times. This chain's CDR3 is CASSYSGRGSYGYTF. The CDR3 DNA follows: TGTGCCAGCAGTTACTCTGGCAGGGGTAGCTATGGCTACACCTTC. The chain recombines TRBV6-5 with TRBJ1-2; D may be TRBD1 (6 bases). V was pared by 0 bases and J by 4 bases, with 12 bases between. The CDR3 totals 15 residues. The germline V gene has CDR1 MNHEY and CDR2 SVGAGI.

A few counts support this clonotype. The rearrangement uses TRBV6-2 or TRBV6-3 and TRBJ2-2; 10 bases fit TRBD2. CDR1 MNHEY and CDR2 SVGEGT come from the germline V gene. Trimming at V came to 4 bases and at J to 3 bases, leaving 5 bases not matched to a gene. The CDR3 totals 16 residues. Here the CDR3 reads CASSSSGGAYTGELFF. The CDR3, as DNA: TGTGCCAGCAGTTCGAGCGGGGGGGCCTACACCGGGGAGCTGTTTTTT.

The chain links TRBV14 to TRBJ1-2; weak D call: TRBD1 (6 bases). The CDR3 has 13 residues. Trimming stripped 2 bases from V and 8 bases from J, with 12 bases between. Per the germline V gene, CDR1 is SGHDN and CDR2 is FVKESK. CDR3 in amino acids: CASSQSTGRGYTF. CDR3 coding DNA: TGTGCCAGCAGCCAATCGACAGGCCGCGGCTACACCTTC. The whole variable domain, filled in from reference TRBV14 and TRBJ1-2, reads EAGVTQFPSHSVIEKGQTVTLRCDPISGHDNLYWYRRVMGKEIKFLLHFVKESKQDESGMPNNRFLAERTGGTYSTLKVQPAELEDSGVYFCASSQSTGRGYTFGSGTRLTVV.

The CDR3 loop reads CSVGLAGIYEQFF. The CDR3 bases are TGCAGTGTAGGGCTAGCGGGGATCTATGAGCAGTTCTTC. The chain joins TRBV20-1 to TRBJ2-1; 9 positions agree with TRBD2. Losses at the gene ends were 7 bases for V and 8 bases for J; bases not matched to a gene: 9. The germline V gene has CDR1 DFQATT and CDR2 SNEGSKA (reference sequence). The CDR3 has 13 amino acids.

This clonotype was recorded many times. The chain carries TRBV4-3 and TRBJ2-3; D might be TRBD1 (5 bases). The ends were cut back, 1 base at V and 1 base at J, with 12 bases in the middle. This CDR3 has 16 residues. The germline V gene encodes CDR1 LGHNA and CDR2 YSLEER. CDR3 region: CASSQVGQGGTDTQYF. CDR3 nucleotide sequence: TGCGCCAGCAGCCAAGTCGGTCAAGGGGGCACAGATACGCAGTATTTT.

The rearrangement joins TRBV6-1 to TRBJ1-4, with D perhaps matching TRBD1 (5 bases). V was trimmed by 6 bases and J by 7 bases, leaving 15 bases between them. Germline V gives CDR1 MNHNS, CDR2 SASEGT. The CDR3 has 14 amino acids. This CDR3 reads CASRPGRRTEKLFF. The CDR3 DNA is TGTGCCAGCAGACCGGGACGTCGGACTGAAAAACTGTTTTTT.

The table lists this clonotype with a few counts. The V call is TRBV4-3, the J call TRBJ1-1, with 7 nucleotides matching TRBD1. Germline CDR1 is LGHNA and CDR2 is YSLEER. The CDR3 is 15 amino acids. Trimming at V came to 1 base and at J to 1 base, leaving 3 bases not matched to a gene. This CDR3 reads CASSQAGTANTEAFF. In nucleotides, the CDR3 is TGCGCCAGCAGCCAAGCCGGGACAGCGAACACTGAAGCTTTCTTT.

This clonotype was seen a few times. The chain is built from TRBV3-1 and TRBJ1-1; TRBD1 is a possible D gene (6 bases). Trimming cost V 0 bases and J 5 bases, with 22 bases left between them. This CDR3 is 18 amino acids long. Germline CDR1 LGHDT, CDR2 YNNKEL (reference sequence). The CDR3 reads CASSQDWGTFRGGTEAFF. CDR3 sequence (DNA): TGTGCCAGCAGCCAAGACTGGGGGACTTTCAGGGGTGGAACTGAAGCTTTCTTT.